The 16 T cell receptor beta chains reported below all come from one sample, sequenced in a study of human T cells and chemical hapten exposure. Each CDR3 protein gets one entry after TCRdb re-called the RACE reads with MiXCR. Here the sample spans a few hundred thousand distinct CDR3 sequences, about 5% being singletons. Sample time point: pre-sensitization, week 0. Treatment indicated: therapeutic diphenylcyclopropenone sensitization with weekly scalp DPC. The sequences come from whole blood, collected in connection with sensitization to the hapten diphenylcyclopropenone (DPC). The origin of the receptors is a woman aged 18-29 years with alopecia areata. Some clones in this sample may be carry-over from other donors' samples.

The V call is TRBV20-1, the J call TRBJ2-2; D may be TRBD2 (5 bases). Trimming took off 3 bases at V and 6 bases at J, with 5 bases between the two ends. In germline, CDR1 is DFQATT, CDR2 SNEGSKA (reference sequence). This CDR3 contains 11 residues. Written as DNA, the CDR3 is TGCAGTGCTAGGGAGGCCGGGGAGCTGTTTTTT. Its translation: CSAREAGELFF.

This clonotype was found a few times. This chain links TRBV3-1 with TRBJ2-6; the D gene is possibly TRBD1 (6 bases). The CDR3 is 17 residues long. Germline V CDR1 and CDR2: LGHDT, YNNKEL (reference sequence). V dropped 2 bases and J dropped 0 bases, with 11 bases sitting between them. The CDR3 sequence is CASSQQDSSSGANVLTF. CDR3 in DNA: TGTGCCAGCAGCCAACAGGACAGTAGCTCTGGGGCCAACGTCCTGACTTTC.

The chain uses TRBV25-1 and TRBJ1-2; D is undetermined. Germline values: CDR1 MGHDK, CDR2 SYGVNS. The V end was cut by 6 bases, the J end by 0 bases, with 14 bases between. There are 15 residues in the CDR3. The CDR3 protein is CASSPSSSANYGYTF. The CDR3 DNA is TGTGCCAGCAGCCCCAGTAGCTCGGCTAACTATGGCTACACCTTC.

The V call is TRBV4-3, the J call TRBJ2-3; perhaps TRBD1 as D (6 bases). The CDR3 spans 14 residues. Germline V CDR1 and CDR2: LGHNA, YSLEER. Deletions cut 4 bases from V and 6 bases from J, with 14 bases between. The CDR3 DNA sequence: TGCGCCAGCAGCCCGGTTGGGGGCTATGATACGCAGTATTTT. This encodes CASSPVGGYDTQYF.

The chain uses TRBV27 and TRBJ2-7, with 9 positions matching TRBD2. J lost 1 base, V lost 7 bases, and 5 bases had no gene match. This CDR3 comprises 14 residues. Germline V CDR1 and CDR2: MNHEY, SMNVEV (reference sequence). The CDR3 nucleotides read TGTGCCAGCACCTCTAGCGGGGATTCCTACGAGCAGTACTTC. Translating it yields CASTSSGDSYEQYF.

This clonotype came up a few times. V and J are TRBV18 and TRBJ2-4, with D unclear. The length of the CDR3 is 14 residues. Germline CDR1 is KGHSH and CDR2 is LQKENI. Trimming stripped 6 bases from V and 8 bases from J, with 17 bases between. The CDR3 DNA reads TGTGCCAGCTCCCCATCGGATCAGCTCGACATTCAGTACTTC. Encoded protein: CASSPSDQLDIQYF.

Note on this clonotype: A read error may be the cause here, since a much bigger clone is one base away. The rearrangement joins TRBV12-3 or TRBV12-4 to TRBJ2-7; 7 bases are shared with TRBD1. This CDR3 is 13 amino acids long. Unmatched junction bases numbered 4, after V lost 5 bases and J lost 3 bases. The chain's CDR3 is CASSPTGYYEQYF. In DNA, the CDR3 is TGTGCCAGCAGTCCGACAGGGTACTACGAGCAGTACTTC.

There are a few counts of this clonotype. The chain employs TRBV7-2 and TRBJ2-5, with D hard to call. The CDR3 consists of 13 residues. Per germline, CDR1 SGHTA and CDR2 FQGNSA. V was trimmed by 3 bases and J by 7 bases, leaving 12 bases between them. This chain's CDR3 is CASSFPTSATQYF. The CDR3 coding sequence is TGTGCCAGCAGCTTCCCAACATCTGCGACCCAGTACTTC.

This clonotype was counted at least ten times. CDR3 bases: TGTGCCACCGAGGCAGATAGCACAGATACGCAGTATTTT. Amino acids: CATEADSTDTQYF. The rearrangement joins TRBV24-1 to TRBJ2-3; D is unresolved. Germline values: CDR1 KGHDR, CDR2 SFDVKD. V was cut by 9 bases and J by 0 bases, with 9 bases left in between. CDR3 length equals 13 residues.

For the CDR3, the DNA is TGTGCCAGCAGCTTAGCGCCTGCGCTTGAAAAACTGTTTTTT. It is translated as CASSLAPALEKLFF. This chain links TRBV7-8 with TRBJ1-4, with D unclear. CDR3 size: 14 residues. The V end was cut by 0 bases, the J end by 7 bases, with 9 bases between. CDR1 and CDR2 (germline): SGHVS, FQNEAQ.

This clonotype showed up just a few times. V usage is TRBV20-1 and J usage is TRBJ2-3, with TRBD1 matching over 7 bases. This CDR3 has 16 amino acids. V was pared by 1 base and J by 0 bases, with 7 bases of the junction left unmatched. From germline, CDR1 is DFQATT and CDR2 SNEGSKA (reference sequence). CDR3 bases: TGCAGTGCTAGAGTCTGGACAGGACATAGCACAGATACGCAGTATTTT. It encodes CSARVWTGHSTDTQYF.

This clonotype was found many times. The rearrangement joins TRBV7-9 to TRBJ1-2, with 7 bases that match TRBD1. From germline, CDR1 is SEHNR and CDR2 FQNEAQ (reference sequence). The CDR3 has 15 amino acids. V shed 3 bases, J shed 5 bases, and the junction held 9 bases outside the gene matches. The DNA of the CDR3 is TGTGCCAGCAGCTTGGGACAGCCCGACGCTTATGGCTACACCTTC. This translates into CASSLGQPDAYGYTF. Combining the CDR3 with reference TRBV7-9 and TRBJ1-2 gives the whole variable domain DTGVSQNPRHKITKRGQNVTFRCDPISEHNRLYWYRQTLGQGPEFLTYFQNEAQLEKSRLLSDRFSAERPKGSFSTLEIQRTEQGDSAMYLCASSLGQPDAYGYTFGSGTRLTVV.

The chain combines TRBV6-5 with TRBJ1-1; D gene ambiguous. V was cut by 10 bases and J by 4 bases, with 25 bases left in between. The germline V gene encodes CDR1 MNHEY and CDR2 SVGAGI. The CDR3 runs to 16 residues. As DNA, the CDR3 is TGTGCCACCGGAACGGGAGGACTGTTGCGTGGCACTGAAGCTTTCTTT. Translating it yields CATGTGGLLRGTEAFF.

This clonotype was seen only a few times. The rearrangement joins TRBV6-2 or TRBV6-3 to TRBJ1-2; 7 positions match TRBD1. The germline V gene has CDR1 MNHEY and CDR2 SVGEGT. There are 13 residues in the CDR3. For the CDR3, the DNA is TGTCGGAAGCCCGACAGGGAGTGGAATGGCTACACCTTC. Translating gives CRKPDREWNGYTF.

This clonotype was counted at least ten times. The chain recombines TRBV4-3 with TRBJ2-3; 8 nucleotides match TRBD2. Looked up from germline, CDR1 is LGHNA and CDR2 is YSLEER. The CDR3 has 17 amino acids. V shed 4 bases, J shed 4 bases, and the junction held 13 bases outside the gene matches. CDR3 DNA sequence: TGCGCCAGCAGCCGGACATCAGCGGGGGCTGTCCCAGATACGCAGTATTTT. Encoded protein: CASSRTSAGAVPDTQYF.

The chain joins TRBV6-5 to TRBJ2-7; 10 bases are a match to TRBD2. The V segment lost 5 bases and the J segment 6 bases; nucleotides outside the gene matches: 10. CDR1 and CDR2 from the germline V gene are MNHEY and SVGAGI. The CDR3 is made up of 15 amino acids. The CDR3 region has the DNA TGTGCCAGCAGTAAAGCGGGGGGGGCCCGTGGCGAGCAGTACTTC. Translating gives CASSKAGGARGEQYF.